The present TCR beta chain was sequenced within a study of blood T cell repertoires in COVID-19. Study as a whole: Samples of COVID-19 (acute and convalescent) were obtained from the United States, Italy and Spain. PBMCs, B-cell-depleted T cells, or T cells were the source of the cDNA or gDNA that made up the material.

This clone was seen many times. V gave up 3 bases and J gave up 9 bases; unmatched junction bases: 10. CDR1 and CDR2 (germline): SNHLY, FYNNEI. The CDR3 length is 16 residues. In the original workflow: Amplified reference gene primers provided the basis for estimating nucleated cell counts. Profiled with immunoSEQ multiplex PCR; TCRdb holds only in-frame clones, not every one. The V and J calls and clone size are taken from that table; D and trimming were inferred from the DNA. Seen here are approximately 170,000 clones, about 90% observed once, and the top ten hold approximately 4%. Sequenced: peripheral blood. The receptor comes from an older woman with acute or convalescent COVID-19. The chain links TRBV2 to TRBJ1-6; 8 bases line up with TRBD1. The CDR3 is CASSERQGALGSPLHF. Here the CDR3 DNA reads TGTGCCAGCAGTGAGAGGCAGGGGGCTCTAGGTTCACCCCTCCACTTT.